The clone carrying this T cell receptor (beta chain) showed up many times. The antigen is unknown. The time point: sample taken at primary tumor resection. The donors, fewer than 90 patients with untreated early-stage non-small cell lung cancer, provided the samples. Whole RNA was taken from tumor, nontumor lung or frozen PBMC; it was then sequenced unsorted. This sample was included in a study of spatial heterogeneity in lung cancer. Findings and caveats of the study: Counts of expanded alpha and beta TCRs within tumors tracked the tumor nonsynonymous mutation count.

The CDR3 is 14 residues long. Per germline, CDR1 KGHDR and CDR2 SFDVKD. Deletions cut 4 bases from V and 4 bases from J, with 12 bases between. On each TCR cDNA molecule, a unique molecular identifier was present. One entry per CDR3 protein results from TCRdb running MiXCR on the 5' RACE reads. Of several thousand distinct CDR3 sequences in the sample, approximately 14% were seen once. V gene TRBV24-1 combines with J gene TRBJ1-2; a weak D match, TRBD1 (5 bases). The source was lung tumor tissue, collected at surgery. The origin of this receptor is a male donor with early-stage non-small cell lung cancer. Written as DNA, the CDR3 is TGTGCCACCAGTGACCTTCGACAGACCTATGGCTACACCTTC. Its translation is CATSDLRQTYGYTF.